Shown below are 31 T cell receptor beta chains from a single sample sequenced in a study of cytomegalovirus exposure and HLA in healthy donors. The PCR contained 60 Vbeta and 13 Jbeta primers. Using immunoSEQ multiplex PCR, the repertoire was profiled, and TCRdb retains in-frame clones only, with some absent. Counted here are over 200,000 clones, around 89% occurring once; the ten biggest clones make up roughly 0.99%. Sample: PBMCs. Source of these receptors: a woman in her late teens or twenties in good health and CMV-seronegative.

The chain employs TRBV4-1 and TRBJ1-1; D gene ambiguous. The CDR3 runs 14 residues. The germline V gene has CDR1 MGHRA and CDR2 YSYEKL. The V and J ends lost 1 base and 3 bases respectively, with 9 bases between them. CDR3 sequence: CASSQVPPDTEAFF. CDR3 nucleotide sequence: TGCGCCAGCAGCCAAGTACCCCCGGACACTGAAGCTTTCTTT.

This clone was found once. The chain combines TRBV5-6 with TRBJ2-3; TRBD2 aligns across 14 bases. There are 16 residues in the CDR3. CDR1 and CDR2 from the germline V gene are SGHDT and YYEEEE. V shed 0 bases and J 3 bases; nucleotides not matched to a gene: 0. The CDR3 DNA follows: TGTGCCAGCAGCTTGGGACTAGCGGGGGGGACAGATACGCAGTATTTT. It codes for CASSLGLAGGTDTQYF.

The J gene is TRBJ1-4, the V gene TRBV5-5; the D is unclear. Deletions cut 3 bases from V and 5 bases from J, with 5 bases between. The CDR3 has 12 residues. Germline V lookup: CDR1 SGHKS, CDR2 YYEKEE (reference sequence). CDR3 bases: TGTGCCAGCAGCTGGCACAATGAAAAACTGTTTTTT. Its protein product is CASSWHNEKLFF.

This chain uses TRBV6-6 with TRBJ2-7, with TRBD2 identical over 11 bases. Germline V gene data show CDR1 as MNHNY and CDR2 as SVGAGI (reference sequence). Trimming took 6 bases from V and 0 from J; bases not matched to a gene: 4. This CDR3 has 15 amino acids. The CDR3 region has the DNA TGTGCCAGCAGCATTAGCGGGAGGGGCTCCTACGAGCAGTACTTC. This gives the protein CASSISGRGSYEQYF.

This chain uses TRBV14 with TRBJ1-1; TRBD1 might be the D (5 bases). Germline V gene sequence: CDR1 SGHDN, CDR2 FVKESK. This CDR3 has 14 residues. V shed 4 bases and J shed 1 base, with 10 bases lying between them. The CDR3 region is CASSRQLTNTEAFF. The CDR3 DNA follows: TGTGCCAGCAGCCGACAGCTCACGAACACTGAAGCTTTCTTT. The whole variable domain, remainder taken from reference TRBV14 and TRBJ1-1, is EAGVTQFPSHSVIEKGQTVTLRCDPISGHDNLYWYRRVMGKEIKFLLHFVKESKQDESGMPNNRFLAERTGGTYSTLKVQPAELEDSGVYFCASSRQLTNTEAFFGQGTRLTVV.

The chain carries TRBV27 and TRBJ2-1, with D unclear. The CDR3 is 16 amino acids. Trimming cost V 5 bases and J 2 bases, with 16 bases left between them. Germline values: CDR1 MNHEY, CDR2 SMNVEV (reference sequence). The chain's CDR3 is CASSPLTPKAYNEQFF. In DNA, the CDR3 is TGTGCCAGCAGTCCCCTGACTCCTAAGGCCTACAATGAGCAGTTCTTC.

Points on this clone: Its ends do not fully match the called genes, so a read error is possible. The rearrangement uses TRBV7-9 and TRBJ2-5; 9 nucleotides align to TRBD1. The CDR3 length is 17 residues. The V gene's germline CDR1 is SEHNR and CDR2 FQNEAQ (reference sequence). CDR3 nucleotide sequence: TGTTCCAGCAGCTTAGTGTCGGGGACAGGGCTTCCAGAGACCCAGTACTTC. Translation: CSSSLVSGTGLPETQYF.

A remark on this clone: Compared with germline, one end of the junction differs, possibly owing to a read error. Other nucleotide sequences from this sample produce the same CDR3. This chain joins TRBV29-1 and TRBJ1-5, with TRBD1 identical over 8 bases. The CDR3 has 13 residues. Germline V gives CDR1 SQVTM, CDR2 ANQGSEA. The CDR3 DNA follows: TGCAGCGTTGGGACAGGGTTCGGACAGCCCCAACATTTT. Translating it yields CSVGTGFGQPQHF.

This chain connects TRBV23-1 to TRBJ2-5, with D possibly being TRBD1 (6 bases). TRBV23-1 is an open reading frame whose function is uncertain. The CDR3 length is 15 residues. The V end lost 3 bases, the J end lost 2 bases, and 13 bases lay between the germline ends. The CDR3: CASSHRDISQETQYF. CDR3 nucleotide sequence: TGCGCCAGCAGTCATCGGGACATCTCGCAAGAGACCCAGTACTTC.

V gene TRBV7-8 combines with J gene TRBJ1-4, with TRBD1 matching 8 bases. From germline, CDR1 is SGHVS and CDR2 FQNEAQ. V gave up 4 bases and J gave up 2 bases; unmatched junction bases: 3. The CDR3 loop spans 15 amino acids. The CDR3: CASSSYRGTNEKLFF. The CDR3 region has the DNA TGTGCCAGCAGCTCCTACAGGGGGACTAATGAAAAACTGTTTTTT. The full variable domain, completed using reference TRBV7-8 and TRBJ1-4, is GAGVSQSPRYKVAKRGQDVALRCDPISGHVSLFWYQQALGQGPEFLTYFQNEAQLDKSGLPSDRFFAERPEGSVSTLKIQRTQQEDSAVYLCASSSYRGTNEKLFFGSGTQLSVL.

This chain connects TRBV5-5 to TRBJ1-2; TRBD1 is a possible D gene (5 bases). The CDR3 extends over 12 amino acids. The V end was cut by 2 bases, the J end by 8 bases, with 10 bases between. CDR1 and CDR2 from the germline V gene are SGHKS and YYEKEE (reference sequence). The CDR3 is CASSLGVEGYTF. The CDR3 DNA follows: TGTGCCAGCAGCTTAGGGGTCGAGGGCTACACCTTC. Complete variable domain (other parts from reference TRBV5-5 and TRBJ1-2): DAGVTQSPTHLIKTRGQQVTLRCSPISGHKSVSWYQQVLGQGPQFIFQYYEKEERGRGNFPDRFSARQFPNYSSELNVNALLLGDSALYLCASSLGVEGYTFGSGTRLTVV.

This rearrangement joins TRBV14 to TRBJ1-1; possible D gene TRBD1, 5 bases. V dropped 4 bases and J dropped 3 bases, with 18 bases sitting between them. CDR1 is SGHDN, CDR2 FVKESK, per germline. This CDR3 is 16 amino acids long. The CDR3 spells CASSPPVGRAYTEAFF. For the CDR3, the DNA is TGTGCCAGCAGCCCCCCTGTGGGCAGGGCGTACACTGAAGCTTTCTTT.

This clone appeared once. The V and J genes are TRBV4-3 and TRBJ2-1, with 9 bases aligning to TRBD2. V dropped 2 bases and J dropped 3; count of bases not matched to a gene: 2. The germline V gene encodes CDR1 LGHNA and CDR2 YSLEER. The CDR3 has 15 residues. The CDR3 sequence: CASSQLAGSYNEQFF. Written as DNA, the CDR3 is TGCGCCAGCAGCCAACTAGCGGGGAGCTACAATGAGCAGTTCTTC.

In its sample, this clone was seen a few times. This CDR3 reads CSVSTGGEDKLFF. The CDR3 DNA is TGCAGCGTTAGTACAGGGGGCGAGGACAAACTGTTTTTT. The chain carries TRBV29-1 and TRBJ1-4, with 9 positions matching TRBD1. CDR3 length: 13 amino acids. With 5 bases clipped from V and 11 bases from J, the junction kept 9 bases outside the gene matches. Looked up from germline, CDR1 is SQVTM and CDR2 is ANQGSEA.

The rearrangement joins TRBV11-2 to TRBJ1-3, with unresolved D. This CDR3 spans 14 amino acids. V was trimmed by 3 bases and J by 2 bases, leaving 8 bases between them. Looked up from germline, CDR1 is SGHAT and CDR2 is FQNNGV. CDR3 region: CASSFEFTGNTIYF. Here the CDR3 DNA reads TGTGCCAGCAGCTTTGAGTTTACTGGAAACACCATATATTTT.

The J gene is TRBJ2-7, the V gene TRBV7-2; tentative D call: TRBD2 (5 bases). The CDR3 sequence is 14 residues long. Germline V gene sequence: CDR1 SGHTA, CDR2 FQGNSA. Trimming removed 3 bases from V and 2 bases from J, with 11 bases in between. CDR3 protein: CASSFGAVTYEQYF. The CDR3 DNA sequence: TGTGCCAGCAGCTTTGGAGCGGTAACCTACGAGCAGTACTTC.

The V gene is TRBV9, the J gene TRBJ2-1; 13 bases align to TRBD2. Per germline, CDR1 SGDLS and CDR2 YYNGEE. Unmatched junction bases numbered 6, after V lost 3 bases and J lost 3 bases. CDR3 size: 17 residues. The CDR3, as DNA: TGTGCCAGCAGCGCGAGACTAGCGGGAGGAAGCTACAATGAGCAGTTCTTC. Translating it yields CASSARLAGGSYNEQFF.

This clone was seen only once. This chain connects TRBV19 to TRBJ1-4; TRBD1 aligns across 9 bases. Unmatched junction bases numbered 13, after V lost 1 base and J lost 4 bases. CDR3 length equals 19 residues. CDR1 and CDR2 from the germline V gene are LNHDA and SQIVND (reference sequence). In DNA form, the CDR3 reads TGTGCCAGTAGTATAGGACTACAGGGGGCCCAACTCCGTAATGAAAAACTGTTTTTT. Its protein is CASSIGLQGAQLRNEKLFF.

The chain uses TRBV7-8 and TRBJ2-7, with 9 bases matching TRBD2. The germline gives CDR1 SGHVS, CDR2 FQNEAQ. With 5 bases clipped from V and 2 bases from J, the junction kept 7 bases outside the gene matches. CDR3 length: 15 residues. In DNA form, the CDR3 reads TGTGCCAGCAGCCCTAAGCGGGAGGCCCCCTACGAGCAGTACTTC. Its protein is CASSPKREAPYEQYF.

A single count supports this clone. The CDR3 is CASSFRGRDTEAFF. In nucleotides, the CDR3 is TGTGCCAGCAGCTTCAGGGGGCGGGACACTGAAGCTTTCTTT. The genes are TRBV5-5 and TRBJ1-1; 8 bases fit TRBD1. Germline-derived CDR1 and CDR2 are SGHKS and YYEKEE (reference sequence). Losses at the gene ends were 2 bases for V and 3 bases for J; bases not matched to a gene: 3. This CDR3 is built from 14 residues.

A note on this clone: The sample carries other DNA sequences with the same CDR3. The chain combines TRBV6-5 with TRBJ1-1, with unresolved D. Trimming cost V 0 bases and J 2 bases, with 4 bases left between them. Germline V gene lookup returns CDR1 MNHEY and CDR2 SVGAGI. CDR3 length: 13 amino acids. CDR3 in amino acids: CASSYSTNTEAFF. DNA of the CDR3: TGTGCCAGCAGTTACTCGACAAACACTGAAGCTTTCTTT.

The chain carries TRBV10-3 and TRBJ1-5, with no clear D. Germline CDR1 is ENHRY and CDR2 is SYGVKD. Between the trimmed V and J ends, which lost 2 bases and 5 bases, there was a span of 4 bases. The CDR3 contains 12 residues. The CDR3 region is CAISEVDQPQHF. CDR3 nucleotides: TGTGCCATCAGTGAGGTCGATCAGCCCCAGCATTTT.

The sample holds a few counts of this clone. CDR3 nucleotide sequence: TGCAGCGGCCTCCGGGGAACAGATACGCAGTATTTT. Translating gives CSGLRGTDTQYF. J is TRBJ2-3 and V is TRBV29-1, with D tentatively TRBD2 (5 bases). V lost 7 bases, J lost 3 bases, and 11 bases lay in between. Germline values: CDR1 SQVTM, CDR2 ANQGSEA. The CDR3 runs 12 residues.

The gene calls are TRBV7-9 and TRBJ2-2; D unclear. The ends were cut back, 2 bases at V and 1 base at J, with 8 bases in the middle. CDR3 length: 15 residues. Germline CDR1 reads SEHNR; CDR2 reads FQNEAQ (reference sequence). Written as DNA, the CDR3 is TGTGCCAGCAGCTTAAAACTCGAGAACACCGGGGAGCTGTTTTTT. This codes for CASSLKLENTGELFF. Based on the CDR3 plus reference TRBV7-9 and TRBJ2-2, the full variable domain is DTGVSQNPRHKITKRGQNVTFRCDPISEHNRLYWYRQTLGQGPEFLTYFQNEAQLEKSRLLSDRFSAERPKGSFSTLEIQRTEQGDSAMYLCASSLKLENTGELFFGEGSRLTVL.

The chain has TRBV21-1 and TRBJ1-1; the D segment call TRBD1 is taken from the table without a DNA check. TRBV21-1 is a recognized pseudogene. The CDR3 is 15 residues long. The CDR3 loop is CASSKHRRLNTEAFF. The CDR3 nucleotides read TGTGCCAGCAGCAAACACAGGCGCCTGAACACTGAAGCTTTCTTT.

This chain uses TRBV4-1 with TRBJ1-6; 9 bases match TRBD1. The CDR3 has 14 amino acids. Trimming removed 3 bases from V and 9 bases from J; junction bases left unmatched: 3. The germline CDR1 and CDR2 sequences are MGHRA and YSYEKL. The CDR3 DNA reads as TGCGCCAGCAGCCAGGGACAGGGTGGTTCACCCCTCCACTTT. Protein product: CASSQGQGGSPLHF.

This chain uses TRBV4-1 with TRBJ2-3; 10 bases match TRBD1. The CDR3 extends over 17 amino acids. CDR1 and CDR2 (germline): MGHRA, YSYEKL. Trimming removed 0 bases from V and 2 bases from J; junction bases left unmatched: 5. The CDR3 nucleotides are TGCGCCAGCAGCCAAGATTTAGGACAGGGGGTCACAGATACGCAGTATTTT. The encoded protein is CASSQDLGQGVTDTQYF.

The chain links TRBV7-8 to TRBJ2-4; maybe TRBD1 (5 bases). The ends were cut back, 4 bases at V and 3 bases at J, with 13 bases in the middle. This CDR3 contains 15 residues. CDR1 is SGHVS, CDR2 FQNEAQ, per germline. The CDR3, as DNA: TGTGCCAGCAGCTCTTCAGACAGCCGCAAAAACATTCAGTACTTC. Residues: CASSSSDSRKNIQYF.

The rearrangement uses TRBV13 and TRBJ1-6, with D possibly matching TRBD1 (5 bases). CDR3 length: 18 amino acids. Germline V gives CDR1 PRHDT, CDR2 FYEKMQ (reference sequence). V lost 5 bases and J 0 bases, leaving 17 bases between the germline ends. The CDR3 region is CASSPLSRGGSYNSPLHF. The DNA for the CDR3 is TGTGCCAGCAGCCCCCTTTCCCGGGGGGGCTCCTATAATTCACCCCTCCACTTT.

CDR3 loop: CASSLEGGTKNIQYF. CDR3 DNA: TGTGCCAGCAGCTTGGAGGGAGGAACCAAAAACATTCAGTACTTC. The chain links TRBV5-4 to TRBJ2-4; tentatively, D is TRBD2 (6 bases). This CDR3 has 15 residues. Germline V gives CDR1 SGHNT, CDR2 YYREEE (reference sequence). V dropped 0 bases and J dropped 2 bases, with 9 bases sitting between them.

J is TRBJ2-3 and V is TRBV7-6; 10 bases align to TRBD2. The germline CDR1 and CDR2 sequences are SGHVS and FNYEAQ. This CDR3 has 17 residues. V gave up 1 base and J gave up 0 bases; unmatched junction bases: 4. The CDR3 protein is CASSLDPSGGSTDTQYF. CDR3 sequence (DNA): TGTGCCAGCAGCTTAGATCCTAGCGGGGGAAGCACAGATACGCAGTATTTT.